The 6 T cell receptor beta chains given below trace back to one sample, sequenced in a study of cytomegalovirus exposure and HLA in healthy donors. Produced via immunoSEQ multiplex PCR; TCRdb's table is partial and in-frame only. The sample lists tens of thousands of clones, roughly 93% seen once, with approximately 3.8% in the top ten. Sequencing was done on a sample of PBMCs. Source of these receptors: a woman younger than 45 in good health and CMV-seronegative.

This clone was seen a handful of times. The chain recombines TRBV19 with TRBJ1-2; 9 positions agree with TRBD1. The length of the CDR3 is 15 residues. The germline V gene has CDR1 LNHDA and CDR2 SQIVND (reference sequence). The junction had 8 bases not matched to a gene; V was cut back by 4 bases and J by 5 bases. CDR3 sequence: CASSTTQGAGYGYTF. CDR3 bases: TGTGCCAGTAGTACCACACAGGGGGCCGGGTATGGCTACACCTTC.

The rearrangement joins TRBV6-1 to TRBJ2-7, with TRBD1 matching 12 bases. Germline lookup yields CDR1 MNHNS and CDR2 SASEGT. With 4 bases clipped from V and 5 bases from J, the junction kept 6 bases outside the gene matches. This CDR3 spans 15 amino acids. CDR3 protein: CASSGAGTGGNEQYF. CDR3 DNA sequence: TGTGCCAGCAGTGGGGCCGGGACAGGGGGCAACGAGCAGTACTTC.

The chain carries TRBV30 and TRBJ2-7, with 9 nucleotides matching TRBD2. Germline values: CDR1 GTSNPN, CDR2 SVGIG (reference sequence). Germline trimming cut 0 bases from V and 6 bases from J; bases unmatched to any gene: 3. This CDR3 is 13 amino acids long. The CDR3 nucleotides read TGTGCCTGGAGTGTTTATAGCGGGGGCGAGCAGTACTTC. Translating gives CAWSVYSGGEQYF.

The chain links TRBV5-8 to TRBJ2-3; the match to TRBD1 covers 9 bases. From germline, CDR1 is SGHTS and CDR2 YDEGEE. V dropped 4 bases and J dropped 6; count of bases not matched to a gene: 12. The CDR3 spans 16 residues. The CDR3 bases are TGTGCCAGCAGCCCGGACAGGGGATCTCCTGGGGATACGCAGTATTTT. Amino acids: CASSPDRGSPGDTQYF.

This clone came up a few times. The chain combines TRBV4-2 with TRBJ2-7, with 12 bases matching TRBD1. Germline V gene sequence: CDR1 LGHNA, CDR2 YNFKEQ. Germline trimming cut 6 bases from V and 5 bases from J; bases unmatched to any gene: 8. CDR3 length: 15 amino acids. The CDR3 sequence: CASRQPGTGGDEQYF. The CDR3 DNA reads TGTGCCAGCAGGCAACCCGGGACAGGGGGCGACGAGCAGTACTTC.

The chain is built from TRBV30 and TRBJ1-5; D possibly corresponds to TRBD1 (5 bases). This CDR3 is 13 amino acids long. From germline, CDR1 is GTSNPN and CDR2 SVGIG (reference sequence). V was cut by 2 bases and J by 4 bases, with 9 bases left in between. The CDR3 region has the DNA TGTGCCTGGAGTCCTCAGGGAAATCAGCCCCAGCATTTT. Residues: CAWSPQGNQPQHF.